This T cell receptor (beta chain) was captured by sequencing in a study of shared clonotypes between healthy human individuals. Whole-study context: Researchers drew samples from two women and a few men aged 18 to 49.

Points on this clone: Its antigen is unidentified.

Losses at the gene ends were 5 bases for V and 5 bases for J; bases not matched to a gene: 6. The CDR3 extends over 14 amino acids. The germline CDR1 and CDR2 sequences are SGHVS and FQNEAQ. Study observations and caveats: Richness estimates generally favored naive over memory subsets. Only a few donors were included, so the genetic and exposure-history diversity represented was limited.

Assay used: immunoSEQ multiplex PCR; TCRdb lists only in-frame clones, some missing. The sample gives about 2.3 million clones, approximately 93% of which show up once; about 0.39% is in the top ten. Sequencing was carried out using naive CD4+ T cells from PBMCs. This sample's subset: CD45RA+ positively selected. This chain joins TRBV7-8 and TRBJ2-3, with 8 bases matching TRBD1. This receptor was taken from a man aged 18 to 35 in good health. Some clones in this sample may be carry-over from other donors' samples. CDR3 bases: TGTGCCAGCAGCGATAATACAGGGGGAGATACGCAGTATTTT. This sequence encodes CASSDNTGGDTQYF.